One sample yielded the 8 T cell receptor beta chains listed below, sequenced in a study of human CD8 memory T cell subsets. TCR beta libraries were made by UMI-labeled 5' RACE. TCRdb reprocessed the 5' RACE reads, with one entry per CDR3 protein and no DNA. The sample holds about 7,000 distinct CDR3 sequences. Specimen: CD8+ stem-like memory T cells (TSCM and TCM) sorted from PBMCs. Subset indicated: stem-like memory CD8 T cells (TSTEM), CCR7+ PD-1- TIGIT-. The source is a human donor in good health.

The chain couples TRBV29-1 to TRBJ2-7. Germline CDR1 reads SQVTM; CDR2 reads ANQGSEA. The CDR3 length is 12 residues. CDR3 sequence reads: CSVAHVATEQYF.

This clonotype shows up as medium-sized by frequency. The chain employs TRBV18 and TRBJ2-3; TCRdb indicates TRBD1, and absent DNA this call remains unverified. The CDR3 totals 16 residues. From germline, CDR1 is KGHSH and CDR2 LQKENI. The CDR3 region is CASSLRTGGKTDTQYF. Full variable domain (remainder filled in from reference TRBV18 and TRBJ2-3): NAGVMQNPRHLVRRRGQEARLRCSPMKGHSHVYWYRQLPEEGLKFMVYLQKENIIDESGMPKERFSAEFPKEGPSILRIQQVVRGDSAAYFCASSLRTGGKTDTQYFGPGTRLTVL.

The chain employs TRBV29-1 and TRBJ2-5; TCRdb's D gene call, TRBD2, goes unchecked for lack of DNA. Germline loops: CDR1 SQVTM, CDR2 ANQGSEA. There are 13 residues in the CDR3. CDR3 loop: CSVGYNSPETQYF. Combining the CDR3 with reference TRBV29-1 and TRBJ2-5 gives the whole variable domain SAVISQKPSRDICQRGTSLTIQCQVDSQVTMMFWYRQQPGQSLTLIATANQGSEATYESGFVIDKFPISRPNLTFSTLTVSNMSPEDSSIYLCSVGYNSPETQYFGPGTRLLVL.

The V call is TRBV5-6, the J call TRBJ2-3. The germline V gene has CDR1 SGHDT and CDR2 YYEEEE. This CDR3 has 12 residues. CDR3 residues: CASSLGADTQYF.

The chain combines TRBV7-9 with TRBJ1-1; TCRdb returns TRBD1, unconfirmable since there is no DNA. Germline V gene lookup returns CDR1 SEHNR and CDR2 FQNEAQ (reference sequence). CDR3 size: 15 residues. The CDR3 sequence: CASSLPGTQNTEAFF. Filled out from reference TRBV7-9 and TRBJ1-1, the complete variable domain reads DTGVSQNPRHKITKRGQNVTFRCDPISEHNRLYWYRQTLGQGPEFLTYFQNEAQLEKSRLLSDRFSAERPKGSFSTLEIQRTEQGDSAMYLCASSLPGTQNTEAFFGQGTRLTVV.

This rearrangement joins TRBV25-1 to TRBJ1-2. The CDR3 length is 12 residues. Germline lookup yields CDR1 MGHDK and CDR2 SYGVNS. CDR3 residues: CASSGSVGGYTF.

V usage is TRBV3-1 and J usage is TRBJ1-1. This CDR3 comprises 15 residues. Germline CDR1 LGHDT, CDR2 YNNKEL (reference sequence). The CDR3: CASSQDVGMNTEAFF.

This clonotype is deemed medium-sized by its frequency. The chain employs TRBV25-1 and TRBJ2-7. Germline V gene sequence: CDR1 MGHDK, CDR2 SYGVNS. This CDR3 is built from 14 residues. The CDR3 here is CASSEPESSYEQYF.